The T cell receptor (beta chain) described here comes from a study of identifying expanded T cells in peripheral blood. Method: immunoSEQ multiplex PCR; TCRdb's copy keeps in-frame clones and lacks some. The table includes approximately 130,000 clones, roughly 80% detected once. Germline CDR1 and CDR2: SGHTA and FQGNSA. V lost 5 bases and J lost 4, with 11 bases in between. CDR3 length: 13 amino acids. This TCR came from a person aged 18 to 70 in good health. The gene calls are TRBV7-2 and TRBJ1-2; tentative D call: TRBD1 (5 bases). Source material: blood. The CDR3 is CASSRGHLYGYTF. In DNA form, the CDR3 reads TGTGCCAGCAGCCGAGGACACCTCTATGGCTACACCTTC.